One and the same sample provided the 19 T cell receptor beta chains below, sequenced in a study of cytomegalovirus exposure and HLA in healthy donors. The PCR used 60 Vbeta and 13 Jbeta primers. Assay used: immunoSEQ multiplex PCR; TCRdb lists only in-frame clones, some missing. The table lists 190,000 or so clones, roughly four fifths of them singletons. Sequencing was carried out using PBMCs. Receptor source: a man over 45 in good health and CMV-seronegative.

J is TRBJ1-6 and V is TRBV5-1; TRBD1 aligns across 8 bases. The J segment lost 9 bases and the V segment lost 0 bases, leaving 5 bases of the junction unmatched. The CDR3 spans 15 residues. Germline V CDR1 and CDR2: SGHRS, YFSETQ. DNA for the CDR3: TGCGCCAGCAGCTTGGGAGGACAGGGAGGTTCACCCCTCCACTTT. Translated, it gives CASSLGGQGGSPLHF.

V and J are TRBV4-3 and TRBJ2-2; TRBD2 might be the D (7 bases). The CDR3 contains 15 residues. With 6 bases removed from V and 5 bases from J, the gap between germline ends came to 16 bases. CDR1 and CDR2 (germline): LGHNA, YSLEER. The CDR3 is CASSEGGGGTGELFF. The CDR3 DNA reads TGCGCCAGCAGTGAGGGAGGGGGAGGGACCGGGGAGCTGTTTTTT.

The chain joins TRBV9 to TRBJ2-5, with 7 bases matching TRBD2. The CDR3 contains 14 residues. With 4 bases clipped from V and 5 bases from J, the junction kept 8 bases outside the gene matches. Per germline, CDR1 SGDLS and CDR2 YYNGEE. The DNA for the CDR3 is TGTGCCAGCAGCACGGGGGGATTCCGGGAGACCCAGTACTTC. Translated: CASSTGGFRETQYF.

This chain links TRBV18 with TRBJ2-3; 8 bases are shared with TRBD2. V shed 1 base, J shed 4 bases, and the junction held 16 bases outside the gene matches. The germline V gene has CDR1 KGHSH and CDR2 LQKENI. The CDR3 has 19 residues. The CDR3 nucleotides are TGTGCCAGCTCACCACTCCAAACGCGCGCGGGGGGTTTGCCAGATACGCAGTATTTT. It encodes CASSPLQTRAGGLPDTQYF.

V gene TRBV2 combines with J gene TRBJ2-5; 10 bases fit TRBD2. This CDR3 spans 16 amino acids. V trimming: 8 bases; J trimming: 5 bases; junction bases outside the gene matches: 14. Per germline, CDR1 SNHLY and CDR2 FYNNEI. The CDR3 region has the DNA TGTGCCAGCCAGTGCAGGAGCGGGGGGGCGGGTGAGACCCAGTACTTC. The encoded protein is CASQCRSGGAGETQYF.

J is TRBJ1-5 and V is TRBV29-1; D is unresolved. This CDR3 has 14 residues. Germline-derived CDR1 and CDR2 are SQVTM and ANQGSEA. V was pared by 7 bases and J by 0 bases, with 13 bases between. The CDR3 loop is CSATSGNSNQPQHF. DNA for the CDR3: TGCAGCGCCACCTCGGGGAATAGCAATCAGCCCCAGCATTTT.

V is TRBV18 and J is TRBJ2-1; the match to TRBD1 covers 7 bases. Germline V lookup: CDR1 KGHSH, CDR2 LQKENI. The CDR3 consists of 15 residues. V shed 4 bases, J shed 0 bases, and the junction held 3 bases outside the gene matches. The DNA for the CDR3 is TGTGCCAGCTCACGCCGGGACAGCTCCTACAATGAGCAGTTCTTC. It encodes CASSRRDSSYNEQFF.

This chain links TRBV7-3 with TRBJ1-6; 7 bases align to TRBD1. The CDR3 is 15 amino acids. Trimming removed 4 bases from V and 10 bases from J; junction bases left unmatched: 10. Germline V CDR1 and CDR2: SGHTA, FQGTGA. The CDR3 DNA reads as TGTGCCAGCAGCTCCTGGACAGGTTCCGTATCACCCCTCCACTTT. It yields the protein CASSSWTGSVSPLHF.

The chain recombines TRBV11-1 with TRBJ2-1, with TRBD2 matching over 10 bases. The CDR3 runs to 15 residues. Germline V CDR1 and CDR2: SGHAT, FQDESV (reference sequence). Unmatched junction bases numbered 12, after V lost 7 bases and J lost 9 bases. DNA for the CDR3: TGTGCCAGCACCTACGGGCTAGCGGGAGACATTGAGCAGTTCTTC. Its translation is CASTYGLAGDIEQFF.

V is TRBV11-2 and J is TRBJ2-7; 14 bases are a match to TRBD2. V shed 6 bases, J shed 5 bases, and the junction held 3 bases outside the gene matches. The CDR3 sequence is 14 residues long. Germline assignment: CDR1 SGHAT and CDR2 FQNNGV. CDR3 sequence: CASRGLAGAHEQYF. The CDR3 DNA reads TGTGCCAGCAGGGGACTAGCGGGAGCCCACGAGCAGTACTTC.

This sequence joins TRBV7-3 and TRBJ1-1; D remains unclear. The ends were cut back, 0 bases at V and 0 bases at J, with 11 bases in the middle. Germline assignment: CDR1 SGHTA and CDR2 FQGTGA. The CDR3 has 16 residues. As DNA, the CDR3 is TGTGCCAGCAGCTTAACGTCGACTTCTATGAACACTGAAGCTTTCTTT. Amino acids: CASSLTSTSMNTEAFF.

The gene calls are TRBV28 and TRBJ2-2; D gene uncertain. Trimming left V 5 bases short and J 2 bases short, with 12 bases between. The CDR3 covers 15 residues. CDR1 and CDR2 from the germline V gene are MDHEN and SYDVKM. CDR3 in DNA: TGTGCCAGCAGTATGCTCGGCGGCAACACCGGGGAGCTGTTTTTT. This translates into CASSMLGGNTGELFF.

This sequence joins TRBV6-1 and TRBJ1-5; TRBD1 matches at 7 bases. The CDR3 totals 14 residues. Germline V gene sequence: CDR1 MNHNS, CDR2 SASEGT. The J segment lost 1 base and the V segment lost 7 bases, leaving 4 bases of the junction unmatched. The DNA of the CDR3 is TGTGCCAGCATATACAGGGGAAGCAATCAGCCCCAGCATTTT. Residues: CASIYRGSNQPQHF.

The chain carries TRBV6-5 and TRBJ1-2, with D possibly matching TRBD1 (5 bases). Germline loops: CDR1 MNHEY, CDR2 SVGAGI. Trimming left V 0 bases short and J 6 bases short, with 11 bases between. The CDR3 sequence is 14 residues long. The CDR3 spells CASSYSGGENGYTF. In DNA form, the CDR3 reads TGTGCCAGCAGTTACTCGGGGGGAGAGAATGGCTACACCTTC.

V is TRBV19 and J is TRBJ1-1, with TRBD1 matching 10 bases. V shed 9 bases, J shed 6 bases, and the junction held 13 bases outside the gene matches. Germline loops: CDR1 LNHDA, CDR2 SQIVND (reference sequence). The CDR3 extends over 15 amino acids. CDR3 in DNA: TGTGCCAGCCGACCGGGACAGGGGAGATTACCTGAAGCTTTCTTT. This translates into CASRPGQGRLPEAFF.

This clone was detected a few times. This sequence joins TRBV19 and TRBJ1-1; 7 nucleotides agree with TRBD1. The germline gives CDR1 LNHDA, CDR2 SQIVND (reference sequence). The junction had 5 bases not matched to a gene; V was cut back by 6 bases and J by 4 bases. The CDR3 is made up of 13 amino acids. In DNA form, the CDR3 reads TGTGCCAGTAGGCGACAGGGCCTCACTGAAGCTTTCTTT. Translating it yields CASRRQGLTEAFF.

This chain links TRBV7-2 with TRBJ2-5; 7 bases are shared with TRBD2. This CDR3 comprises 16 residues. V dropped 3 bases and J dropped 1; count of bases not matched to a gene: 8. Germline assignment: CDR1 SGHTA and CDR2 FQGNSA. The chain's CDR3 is CASSFGQAGFQETQYF. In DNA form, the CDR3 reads TGTGCCAGCAGCTTTGGGCAAGCGGGGTTCCAAGAGACCCAGTACTTC. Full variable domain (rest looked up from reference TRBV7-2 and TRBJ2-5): GAGVSQSPSNKVTEKGKDVELRCDPISGHTALYWYRQSLGQGLEFLIYFQGNSAPDKSGLPSDRFSAERTGGSVSTLTIQRTQQEDSAVYLCASSFGQAGFQETQYFGPGTRLLVL.

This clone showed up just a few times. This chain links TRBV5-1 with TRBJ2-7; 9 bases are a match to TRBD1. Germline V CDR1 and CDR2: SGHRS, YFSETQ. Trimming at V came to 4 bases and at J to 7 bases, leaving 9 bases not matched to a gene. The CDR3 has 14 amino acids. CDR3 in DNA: TGCGCCAGCAGCCCGGACAGGGGTGTGGGAGAGCAGTACTTC. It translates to CASSPDRGVGEQYF.

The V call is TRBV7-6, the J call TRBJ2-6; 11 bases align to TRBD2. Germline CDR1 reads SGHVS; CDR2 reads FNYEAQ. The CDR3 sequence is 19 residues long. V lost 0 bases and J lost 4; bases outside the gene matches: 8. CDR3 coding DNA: TGTGCCAGCAGCTTAGCGGTGCTAGCGGGAGGTATGGGGGCCAACGTCCTGACTTTC. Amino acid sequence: CASSLAVLAGGMGANVLTF.